These 17 T cell receptor beta chains share one sample of origin, sequenced in a study of blood T cell repertoires in COVID-19. The method was immunoSEQ multiplex PCR; TCRdb's version includes in-frame clones alone and lacks a portion of them. The sample lists roughly 180,000 clones, roughly 94% occurring once. The specimen was peripheral blood. The receptors derive from a man in his thirties or forties with COVID-19, enrolled during active disease.

The chain recombines TRBV7-7 with TRBJ2-5; 7 positions agree with TRBD1. In germline, CDR1 is SSHAT, CDR2 FNYEAQ (reference sequence). The CDR3 contains 16 residues. J was trimmed by 6 bases and V by 5 bases; bases with no gene match: 15. The CDR3 loop is CASSPEGARERKTQYF. As DNA, the CDR3 is TGTGCCAGCAGCCCAGAGGGGGCCCGAGAGAGGAAGACCCAGTACTTC.

This chain connects TRBV4-2 to TRBJ1-2; 8 bases line up with TRBD1. CDR3 length equals 16 residues. Germline CDR1 and CDR2: LGHNA and YNFKEQ. J was trimmed by 2 bases and V by 0 bases; bases with no gene match: 5. This CDR3 reads CASSQDDQGANYGYTF. Here the CDR3 DNA reads TGTGCCAGCAGCCAAGATGATCAGGGGGCGAACTATGGCTACACCTTC.

This chain links TRBV9 with TRBJ2-1; D may be TRBD2 (6 bases). The CDR3 totals 16 residues. Germline V gives CDR1 SGDLS, CDR2 YYNGEE. V lost 3 bases and J 1 base, leaving 14 bases between the germline ends. CDR3 DNA sequence: TGTGCCAGCAGCGGGTTTAGCGGTTCATCCTACAATGAGCAGTTCTTC. Its protein product is CASSGFSGSSYNEQFF.

V usage is TRBV5-1 and J usage is TRBJ1-2; tentatively, D is TRBD1 (6 bases). Per the germline V gene, CDR1 is SGHRS and CDR2 is YFSETQ. The CDR3 has 15 amino acids. Trimming stripped 4 bases from V and 3 bases from J, with 16 bases between. This chain's CDR3 is CASSTEGQPDYGYTF. Here the CDR3 DNA reads TGCGCCAGCAGCACCGAAGGACAGCCTGACTATGGCTACACCTTC. Complete variable domain (other parts from reference TRBV5-1 and TRBJ1-2): KAGVTQTPRYLIKTRGQQVTLSCSPISGHRSVSWYQQTPGQGLQFLFEYFSETQRNKGNFPGRFSGRQFSNSRSEMNVSTLELGDSALYLCASSTEGQPDYGYTFGSGTRLTVV.

The chain is built from TRBV18 and TRBJ2-1; 9 bases fit TRBD1. Germline V lookup: CDR1 KGHSH, CDR2 LQKENI. The V and J ends lost 0 bases and 6 bases, in that order; junction bases with no gene match: 6. The CDR3 loop spans 16 amino acids. In DNA, the CDR3 is TGTGCCAGCTCACCACCGGGACAGGGTTTCCCCAATGAGCAGTTCTTC. This sequence encodes CASSPPGQGFPNEQFF.

The chain is built from TRBV28 and TRBJ2-2; 7 positions match TRBD2. This CDR3 is built from 14 residues. V shed 9 bases, J shed 8 bases, and the junction held 12 bases outside the gene matches. Germline CDR1 is MDHEN and CDR2 is SYDVKM. CDR3 DNA: TGTGCCAGTTGGGAGGGGTCTGGAGCGGGGGAGCTGTTTTTT. Amino acids: CASWEGSGAGELFF. The full variable domain, in which reference TRBV28 and TRBJ2-2 provide the parts outside the CDR3, is DVKVTQSSRYLVKRTGEKVFLECVQDMDHENMFWYRQDPGLGLRLIYFSYDVKMKEKGDIPEGYSVSREKKERFSLILESASTNQTSMYLCASWEGSGAGELFFGEGSRLTVL.

The chain carries TRBV12-3 or TRBV12-4 and TRBJ2-7; 7 bases map to TRBD2. The CDR3 has 12 amino acids. With 9 bases clipped from V and 7 bases from J, the junction kept 9 bases outside the gene matches. The DNA of the CDR3 is TGTGCCAGTTTGGGGAGGGCGGGGGAGCAGTACTTC. Encoded protein: CASLGRAGEQYF.

The gene calls are TRBV6-5 and TRBJ2-2; TRBD1 matches at 8 bases. This CDR3 is 16 amino acids long. Per the germline V gene, CDR1 is MNHEY and CDR2 is SVGAGI. The V segment lost 2 bases and the J segment 4 bases; nucleotides outside the gene matches: 6. In DNA form, the CDR3 reads TGTGCCAGCAGTTACCTCCGGACAGGGCCCACCGGGGAGCTGTTTTTT. It encodes CASSYLRTGPTGELFF.

The gene calls are TRBV4-1 and TRBJ2-7; 9 nucleotides match TRBD1. This CDR3 has 19 amino acids. The germline gives CDR1 MGHRA, CDR2 YSYEKL. V shed 1 base and J 5 bases; nucleotides not matched to a gene: 18. The CDR3 sequence: CASSQGPIPGTGSNHEQYF. The CDR3 bases are TGCGCCAGCAGCCAAGGCCCCATACCCGGGACAGGGAGTAACCACGAGCAGTACTTC.

This clone was seen once. This chain uses TRBV7-9 with TRBJ1-2, with D unclear. V lost 5 bases and J lost 4, with 8 bases in between. CDR1 and CDR2 (germline): SEHNR, FQNEAQ (reference sequence). The CDR3 consists of 12 residues. CDR3 sequence (DNA): TGTGCCAGCAGCGGGCCTCTCTATGGCTACACCTTC. Translation: CASSGPLYGYTF.

The chain carries TRBV3-1 (or the pseudogene TRBV3-2) and TRBJ1-5; D is possibly TRBD1 (5 bases). Germline values: CDR1 LGHDT, CDR2 YNNKEL (reference sequence). This CDR3 region has 16 residues. Deletions cut 0 bases from V and 5 bases from J, with 14 bases between. DNA for the CDR3: TGTGCCAGCAGCCAAGATGCAGGGCAGGGCCATCAGCCCCAGCATTTT. Translation gives CASSQDAGQGHQPQHF.

The gene calls are TRBV7-2 and TRBJ1-2, with TRBD1 as a possible D gene (6 bases). This CDR3 region has 13 residues. V gave up 7 bases and J gave up 4 bases, with 13 bases separating them. In germline, CDR1 is SGHTA, CDR2 FQGNSA. As DNA, the CDR3 is TGTGCCAGCAACAACAGGGCTGGCTATGGCTACACCTTC. This sequence encodes CASNNRAGYGYTF.

The rearrangement links TRBV30 to TRBJ2-1; 10 nucleotides line up with TRBD2. The J segment lost 4 bases and the V segment lost 3 bases, leaving 15 bases of the junction unmatched. This CDR3 spans 18 amino acids. CDR1 and CDR2 (germline): GTSNPN, SVGIG (reference sequence). The CDR3 nucleotides are TGTGCCTGGAGAAGCGGGGGGGCCATGGTGGTCCGTTACAATGAGCAGTTCTTC. Translating gives CAWRSGGAMVVRYNEQFF.

The V and J genes are TRBV2 and TRBJ1-1; no definite D call. The germline V gene has CDR1 SNHLY and CDR2 FYNNEI. This CDR3 contains 12 residues. The V end lost 4 bases, the J end lost 3 bases, and 6 bases lay between the germline ends. This CDR3 is CASSVEYTEAFF. The CDR3, as DNA: TGTGCCAGCAGTGTGGAGTACACTGAAGCTTTCTTT. The complete variable domain, with remaining parts taken from reference TRBV2 and TRBJ1-1, reads EPEVTQTPSHQVTQMGQEVILRCVPISNHLYFYWYRQILGQKVEFLVSFYNNEISEKSEIFDDQFSVERPDGSNFTLKIRSTKLEDSAMYFCASSVEYTEAFFGQGTRLTVV.

This sequence joins TRBV6-5 and TRBJ2-3; maybe TRBD2 (7 bases). Germline V lookup: CDR1 MNHEY, CDR2 SVGAGI. The CDR3 covers 15 residues. V gave up 3 bases and J gave up 2 bases, with 12 bases separating them. This chain's CDR3 is CASSYRGGPTDTQYF. Here the CDR3 DNA reads TGTGCCAGCAGTTATCGCGGGGGCCCCACAGATACGCAGTATTTT.

The V and J genes are TRBV15 and TRBJ1-2; 7 bases fit TRBD1. This CDR3 is built from 16 residues. Per the germline V gene, CDR1 is LNHNV and CDR2 is YYDKDF (reference sequence). V dropped 1 base and J dropped 4; count of bases not matched to a gene: 9. The CDR3 sequence is CATSRGGQERGYGYTF. CDR3 bases: TGTGCCACCAGCAGAGGTGGACAGGAAAGGGGCTATGGCTACACCTTC.

The J gene is TRBJ2-2, the V gene TRBV14; the D gene is possibly TRBD1 (5 bases). The CDR3 contains 16 residues. CDR1 and CDR2 (germline): SGHDN, FVKESK. Trimming left V 0 bases short and J 6 bases short, with 14 bases between. Here the CDR3 DNA reads TGTGCCAGCAGCCAAGAGATTTTTACAGGCTCCGGGGAGCTGTTTTTT. Its translation is CASSQEIFTGSGELFF.